A single sample is the source of the 16 T cell receptor beta chains below, sequenced in a study of T cell responses to AZD1222 COVID-19 vaccine. Libraries were prepared by immunoSEQ multiplex PCR; TCRdb keeps only in-frame clonotypes and omits some of them. The sample records 200,000 or so clones, around 92% being singletons. The input for sequencing was peripheral blood, taken on day 0 of AZD1222 vaccination. Receptors originate from an adult in good health.

This sequence joins TRBV15 and TRBJ2-1; no clear D. V gave up 1 base and J gave up 8 bases, with 6 bases separating them. This CDR3 has 12 residues. Germline assignment: CDR1 LNHNV and CDR2 YYDKDF (reference sequence). The DNA of the CDR3 is TGTGCCACCAGCAGAGTATCTTATGAGCAGTTCTTC. Protein sequence: CATSRVSYEQFF.

On this clone: Other DNA sequences from this sample encode an identical CDR3 as well. The chain couples TRBV10-3 to TRBJ2-1; D remains unclear. From germline, CDR1 is ENHRY and CDR2 SYGVKD. The length of the CDR3 is 12 residues. With 6 bases removed from V and 4 bases from J, the gap between germline ends came to 7 bases. CDR3 in DNA: TGTGCCATCAGCGACTCATACAATGAGCAGTTCTTC. This codes for CAISDSYNEQFF.

The rearrangement joins TRBV12-3 or TRBV12-4 to TRBJ1-2; D is possibly TRBD1 (6 bases). Trimming removed 7 bases at V and 4 bases at J, with 13 bases between. CDR3 size: 13 residues. CDR3 coding DNA: TGTGCCAGCACTCTGGGGGCAGGCTATGGCTACACCTTC. Protein: CASTLGAGYGYTF.

This clone was found once. This rearrangement joins TRBV6-2 or TRBV6-3 to TRBJ1-5, with D perhaps matching TRBD1 (6 bases). The CDR3 contains 14 residues. V dropped 8 bases and J dropped 2 bases, with 13 bases sitting between them. Germline V gene data show CDR1 as MNHEY and CDR2 as SVGEGT. DNA of the CDR3: TGTGCCAGCGGCCAGGGGAGAGGCAATCAGCCCCAGCATTTT. Protein product: CASGQGRGNQPQHF.

This sequence joins TRBV19 and TRBJ2-1, with a weak D call TRBD1 (5 bases). This CDR3 is built from 15 residues. The ends were cut back, 0 bases at V and 8 bases at J, with 14 bases in the middle. CDR1 and CDR2 from the germline V gene are LNHDA and SQIVND (reference sequence). CDR3 amino acids: CASSIDRQGNYEQFF. Written as DNA, the CDR3 is TGTGCCAGTAGTATAGATCGGCAGGGCAACTATGAGCAGTTCTTC.

The gene calls are TRBV6-5 and TRBJ1-3; 8 bases agree with TRBD1. This CDR3 contains 15 residues. J was trimmed by 4 bases and V by 5 bases; bases with no gene match: 7. Looked up from germline, CDR1 is MNHEY and CDR2 is SVGAGI. This CDR3 is CASSLQGARGNTIYF. The DNA of the CDR3 is TGTGCCAGCAGTCTGCAGGGGGCGCGAGGAAACACCATATATTTT.

This clone was counted once. V usage is TRBV7-2 and J usage is TRBJ2-7, with 9 positions matching TRBD1. The CDR3 extends over 15 amino acids. Germline lookup yields CDR1 SGHTA and CDR2 FQGNSA. J lost 2 bases, V lost 5 bases, and 7 bases had no gene match. DNA of the CDR3: TGTGCCAGCAGCCCATCCGGGACAGGGCCCTACGAGCAGTACGTC. It codes for CASSPSGTGPYEQYV.

This rearrangement joins TRBV19 to TRBJ1-5; D remains unclear. Trimming pared 5 bases from V and 7 bases from J, leaving 12 bases between. CDR1 is LNHDA, CDR2 SQIVND, per germline (reference sequence). The CDR3 sequence is 13 residues long. The CDR3 DNA sequence: TGTGCCAGTAGTTTTGGATGGGAACAGCCCCAGCATTTT. Its protein is CASSFGWEQPQHF.

This sequence joins TRBV3-1 (or the pseudogene TRBV3-2) and TRBJ2-7; 7 bases are shared with TRBD2. This CDR3 contains 14 residues. The trim removed 4 bases at V and 6 bases at J, leaving 9 bases unmatched. The V gene's germline CDR1 is LGHDT and CDR2 YNNKEL (reference sequence). The CDR3 DNA follows: TGTGCCAGCAGCCCAGGCGGGAGTCCTTCCGAGCAGTACTTC. It specifies CASSPGGSPSEQYF.

This clone was seen once. The V and J genes are TRBV7-2 and TRBJ2-5; 13 nucleotides align to TRBD2. With V trimmed by 5 bases and J by 4 bases, 7 bases remained unmatched. The germline V gene has CDR1 SGHTA and CDR2 FQGNSA. The CDR3 contains 16 residues. CDR3 residues: CASSGRTSGGRETQYF. In DNA, the CDR3 is TGTGCCAGCAGCGGTAGGACTAGCGGGGGAAGAGAGACCCAGTACTTC.

The chain recombines TRBV7-9 with TRBJ2-7, with no clear D. In germline, CDR1 is SEHNR, CDR2 FQNEAQ (reference sequence). This CDR3 region has 13 residues. The V and J ends lost 1 base and 3 bases respectively, with 7 bases between them. CDR3 sequence: CASSLGSVYEQYF. CDR3 DNA: TGTGCCAGCAGCTTAGGAAGCGTCTACGAGCAGTACTTC.

CDR3 nucleotide sequence: TGCGCCAGCAGTTTCTCAGGGGATTCACCCCTCCACTTT. Translation gives CASSFSGDSPLHF. This chain joins TRBV5-1 and TRBJ1-6; TRBD1 is a possible D gene (6 bases). Between the trimmed V and J ends, which lost 5 bases and 8 bases, there was a span of 11 bases. CDR1 and CDR2 from the germline V gene are SGHRS and YFSETQ. The CDR3 loop spans 13 amino acids.

The chain couples TRBV29-1 to TRBJ2-1; D might be TRBD1 or TRBD2, each matching 5 bases. V lost 4 bases, J lost 9 bases, and 10 bases lay in between. The germline V gene encodes CDR1 SQVTM and CDR2 ANQGSEA. The CDR3 length is 11 residues. The DNA of the CDR3 is TGCAGCGTTGCGACGGGACCTGAGCAGTTCTTC. Protein product: CSVATGPEQFF.

This chain joins TRBV5-6 and TRBJ2-1; maybe TRBD1 (5 bases). Trimming pared 0 bases from V and 4 bases from J, leaving 8 bases between. Germline V gene lookup returns CDR1 SGHDT and CDR2 YYEEEE. The CDR3 runs to 14 residues. CDR3 sequence reads: CASSLGGGYNEQFF. DNA of the CDR3: TGTGCCAGCAGCTTGGGGGGCGGTTACAATGAGCAGTTCTTC.

The V and J genes are TRBV19 and TRBJ2-1, with D perhaps TRBD1 (6 bases). The length of the CDR3 is 13 residues. Germline V CDR1 and CDR2: LNHDA, SQIVND (reference sequence). Between the trimmed V and J ends, which lost 3 bases and 10 bases, there was a span of 13 bases. The CDR3 here is CASSMISGTEQFF. The CDR3 DNA is TGTGCCAGTAGTATGATTTCCGGGACAGAGCAGTTCTTC. Using reference TRBV19 and TRBJ2-1 for the parts outside the CDR3, the full variable domain is DGGITQSPKYLFRKEGQNVTLSCEQNLNHDAMYWYRQDPGQGLRLIYYSQIVNDFQKGDIAEGYSVSREKKESFPLTVTSAQKNPTAFYLCASSMISGTEQFFGPGTRLTVL.

The chain uses TRBV15 and TRBJ2-7; 8 nucleotides match TRBD1. This CDR3 has 14 residues. Germline CDR1 and CDR2: LNHNV and YYDKDF (reference sequence). The V segment lost 2 bases and the J segment 2 bases; nucleotides outside the gene matches: 2. The CDR3 DNA is TGTGCCACCAGCAGACAGGGGGCCGCCTACGAGCAGTACTTC. Protein product: CATSRQGAAYEQYF.